This TCR beta chain was profiled in a study of blood T cell repertoires in COVID-19. Study-level information: The origin of the acute and convalescent COVID-19 samples was the United States, Italy and Spain. In each case, the material was cDNA or gDNA derived from T cells, B-cell-depleted T cells, or PBMCs.

Here immunoSEQ multiplex PCR was the method, and the copy in TCRdb shows in-frame clones only, minus some. The sample has over 200,000 clones; under 90% are singletons. Germline CDR1 SGHTA, CDR2 FQGNSA. Trimming took 5 bases from V and 0 from J; bases not matched to a gene: 9. The CDR3 length is 16 residues. The J gene is TRBJ1-1, the V gene TRBV7-2; the match to TRBD1 covers 7 bases. This clonotype was obtained from a woman in her 40s with active or convalescent COVID-19. Material for sequencing was peripheral blood. This CDR3 reads CASSITRTGMNTEAFF. In DNA, the CDR3 is TGTGCCAGCAGCATCACCCGGACAGGAATGAACACTGAAGCTTTCTTT.